The 22 T cell receptor beta chains presented below share a single source sample, sequenced in a study of control samples from healthy donors and cancer patients. Clones were read by immunoSEQ multiplex PCR, and TCRdb kept only the in-frame ones, dropping some. The sample carries about 150,000 clones, about 94% recorded once. The material sequenced was blood. Source of these receptors: a man aged 40-49 years in good health.

The V call is TRBV19, the J call TRBJ1-4; the match to TRBD1 covers 7 bases. This CDR3 has 17 amino acids. Germline values: CDR1 LNHDA, CDR2 SQIVND (reference sequence). The trim removed 5 bases at V and 5 bases at J, leaving 14 bases unmatched. The CDR3 loop reads CASSPTGVGPLNEKLFF. CDR3 nucleotides: TGTGCCAGTAGTCCTACAGGGGTTGGGCCCCTCAATGAAAAACTGTTTTTT.

The gene calls are TRBV4-2 and TRBJ2-2, with D possibly TRBD1 on 6 matching bases. The V end lost 4 bases, the J end lost 2 bases, and 11 bases lay between the germline ends. The CDR3 runs to 15 residues. Germline loops: CDR1 LGHNA, CDR2 YNFKEQ. Written as DNA, the CDR3 is TGTGCCAGCAGCCTCCACAGGGTCAACACCGGGGAGCTGTTTTTT. It yields the protein CASSLHRVNTGELFF.

The rearrangement links TRBV9 to TRBJ2-2; D remains ambiguous. Trimming removed 4 bases from V and 7 bases from J, with 8 bases in between. This CDR3 is 12 amino acids long. The germline V gene has CDR1 SGDLS and CDR2 YYNGEE. CDR3: CASSPFDGELFF. For the CDR3, the DNA is TGTGCCAGCAGCCCTTTTGACGGGGAGCTGTTTTTT.

V and J are TRBV5-1 and TRBJ1-1; TRBD1 is a possible D gene (5 bases). Trimming stripped 5 bases from V and 1 base from J, with 12 bases between. The CDR3 covers 14 residues. Germline loops: CDR1 SGHRS, CDR2 YFSETQ. In DNA, the CDR3 is TGCGCCAGCAGGATCGGGACGGCGAACACTGAAGCTTTCTTT. The encoded protein is CASRIGTANTEAFF.

The chain couples TRBV11-2 to TRBJ2-7; D could derive from TRBD1 or TRBD2 (5 bases each). The CDR3 is 15 residues long. V was pared by 4 bases and J by 2 bases, with 15 bases between. The germline gives CDR1 SGHAT, CDR2 FQNNGV. DNA of the CDR3: TGTGCCAGCAGCTCGGGGCGCAGGCCCACCTACGAGCAGTACTTC. It codes for CASSSGRRPTYEQYF.

The chain has TRBV7-9 and TRBJ1-2; D uncertain. The germline V gene has CDR1 SEHNR and CDR2 FQNEAQ (reference sequence). The CDR3 has 13 residues. Trimming took 5 bases from V and 2 from J, leaving 9 bases between them. The CDR3 region has the DNA TGTGCCAGCAGCGTCCGGGAGAACTATGGCTACACCTTC. As protein: CASSVRENYGYTF.

This sequence joins TRBV9 and TRBJ2-7; 11 nucleotides line up with TRBD2. CDR1 is SGDLS and CDR2 is YYNGEE in the germline V gene. CDR3 size: 13 residues. The V and J ends lost 1 base and 9 bases, in that order; junction bases with no gene match: 3. CDR3 region: CASSVNLAGGQYF. The CDR3 DNA reads TGTGCCAGCAGCGTAAATCTAGCGGGGGGGCAGTACTTC.

The V and J genes are TRBV4-3 and TRBJ1-5, with 8 bases fitting TRBD1. V lost 4 bases, J lost 0 bases, and 2 bases stayed unmatched. The CDR3 length is 15 residues. Germline V gives CDR1 LGHNA, CDR2 YSLEER. The CDR3 is CASSLDRGSNQPQHF. The CDR3 DNA follows: TGCGCCAGCAGCCTTGACAGGGGTAGCAATCAGCCCCAGCATTTT.

The J gene is TRBJ1-5, the V gene TRBV18, with D perhaps TRBD1 (6 bases). CDR1 KGHSH and CDR2 LQKENI come from the germline V gene. Between the trimmed V and J ends, which lost 3 bases and 0 bases, there was a span of 9 bases. This CDR3 contains 15 residues. CDR3 region: CASSPGGHSNQPQHF. CDR3 nucleotide sequence: TGTGCCAGCTCACCGGGGGGGCATAGCAATCAGCCCCAGCATTTT. Looking up the rest from reference TRBV18 and TRBJ1-5 gives the full variable domain: NAGVMQNPRHLVRRRGQEARLRCSPMKGHSHVYWYRQLPEEGLKFMVYLQKENIIDESGMPKERFSAEFPKEGPSILRIQQVVRGDSAAYFCASSPGGHSNQPQHFGDGTRLSIL.

The V gene is TRBV3-1 (or the pseudogene TRBV3-2), the J gene TRBJ1-1; D call uncertain. Germline V gene lookup returns CDR1 LGHDT and CDR2 YNNKEL (reference sequence). The CDR3 length is 12 residues. The ends were cut back, 5 bases at V and 10 bases at J, with 14 bases in the middle. CDR3 region: CASSSRTTRAFF. CDR3 nucleotides: TGTGCCAGCAGCTCCCGGACGACTAGAGCTTTCTTT.

This chain uses TRBV6-5 with TRBJ2-1; 11 nucleotides align to TRBD2. CDR3 size: 15 residues. V lost 2 bases, J lost 7 bases, and 4 bases stayed unmatched. The germline CDR1 and CDR2 sequences are MNHEY and SVGAGI. This CDR3 is CASSYTSGGPNEQFF. The CDR3 DNA is TGTGCCAGCAGTTACACTAGCGGGGGACCGAATGAGCAGTTCTTC.

The chain joins TRBV7-2 to TRBJ1-5; no reliable D call. The CDR3 extends over 13 amino acids. Germline V gene lookup returns CDR1 SGHTA and CDR2 FQGNSA. Trimming cost V 1 base and J 8 bases, with 9 bases left between them. CDR3 residues: CASSLVTTEPQHF. CDR3 bases: TGTGCCAGCAGCTTAGTTACCACGGAGCCCCAGCATTTT.

This clone was seen only once. J is TRBJ1-1 and V is TRBV10-3; TRBD1 matches at 11 bases. The J segment lost 4 bases and the V segment lost 3 bases, leaving 4 bases of the junction unmatched. CDR1 is ENHRY and CDR2 is SYGVKD in the germline V gene. This CDR3 contains 15 residues. The CDR3 DNA is TGTGCCATCAGTGATTCCGGGACAGGGGGCACTGAAGCTTTCTTT. Translation: CAISDSGTGGTEAFF.

The V gene is TRBV7-9, the J gene TRBJ2-5; D unresolved. Trimming cost V 5 bases and J 2 bases, with 12 bases left between them. CDR3 length equals 14 residues. CDR1 is SEHNR, CDR2 FQNEAQ, per germline (reference sequence). The CDR3: CASSPQLEQETQYF. The DNA for the CDR3 is TGTGCCAGCAGCCCCCAGTTGGAGCAAGAGACCCAGTACTTC.

The chain employs TRBV6-5 and TRBJ1-2; D not certain. The V end was cut by 0 bases, the J end by 2 bases, with 7 bases between. Germline lookup yields CDR1 MNHEY and CDR2 SVGAGI. CDR3 length: 14 amino acids. The CDR3 region is CASSYSGANYGYTF. Here the CDR3 DNA reads TGTGCCAGCAGTTACTCGGGAGCAAACTATGGCTACACCTTC.

This clone was observed a single time. The chain joins TRBV19 to TRBJ1-2; unclear D gene. CDR3 length equals 15 residues. V was pared by 6 bases and J by 0 bases, with 14 bases between. Per germline, CDR1 LNHDA and CDR2 SQIVND (reference sequence). The CDR3: CASSITPETNYGYTF. The DNA for the CDR3 is TGTGCCAGTAGCATCACCCCTGAGACTAACTATGGCTACACCTTC.

This chain links TRBV4-1 with TRBJ1-2; D is unclear. The CDR3 has 15 amino acids. Trimming took 1 base from V and 13 from J, leaving 22 bases between them. The V gene's germline CDR1 is MGHRA and CDR2 YSYEKL. CDR3: CASSQADRELFVATF. The DNA of the CDR3 is TGCGCCAGCAGCCAAGCCGATCGAGAGTTGTTCGTGGCCACCTTC.

The chain links TRBV5-4 to TRBJ2-4, with D tentatively TRBD1 or TRBD2 (7 bases each). Deletions cut 4 bases from V and 6 bases from J, with 23 bases between. Germline V gene sequence: CDR1 SGHNT, CDR2 YYREEE (reference sequence). The CDR3 consists of 17 residues. This CDR3 is CASSPGAGGVGGNIQYF. CDR3 bases: TGTGCCAGCAGCCCAGGCGCAGGGGGGGTCGGGGGAAACATTCAGTACTTC.

This clone has only one observation. The V call is TRBV4-1, the J call TRBJ2-2; D is possibly TRBD1 (6 bases). There are 15 residues in the CDR3. The germline gives CDR1 MGHRA, CDR2 YSYEKL. Trimming took 1 base from V and 1 from J, leaving 7 bases between them. The DNA of the CDR3 is TGCGCCAGCAGCCAAGGAGGGGGGAACACCGGGGAGCTGTTTTTT. This translates into CASSQGGGNTGELFF.

This sequence joins TRBV6-6 and TRBJ1-2, with 8 bases that match TRBD1. In germline, CDR1 is MNHNY, CDR2 SVGAGI (reference sequence). V gave up 2 bases and J gave up 8 bases; unmatched junction bases: 7. The CDR3 extends over 14 amino acids. The CDR3 sequence: CASSYGQGAGGYTF. The CDR3 bases are TGTGCCAGCAGTTACGGGCAGGGGGCAGGAGGCTACACCTTC.

This sequence joins TRBV19 and TRBJ1-2; D is perhaps TRBD1 (5 bases). The CDR3 loop spans 13 amino acids. V was pared by 7 bases and J by 8 bases, with 17 bases between. Germline CDR1 and CDR2: LNHDA and SQIVND (reference sequence). The CDR3 nucleotides are TGTGCCAGTACAGACAGTTGGCTTGGAGGCTACACCTTC. Amino acids: CASTDSWLGGYTF. Based on the CDR3 plus reference TRBV19 and TRBJ1-2, the full variable domain is DGGITQSPKYLFRKEGQNVTLSCEQNLNHDAMYWYRQDPGQGLRLIYYSQIVNDFQKGDIAEGYSVSREKKESFPLTVTSAQKNPTAFYLCASTDSWLGGYTFGSGTRLTVV.

The V and J genes are TRBV11-3 and TRBJ2-1; no definite D call. Per the germline V gene, CDR1 is SGHNT and CDR2 is YENEEA. V was shortened by 0 bases and J by 5 bases, with 11 bases between the two germline ends. CDR3 length: 15 residues. The CDR3 nucleotides read TGTGCCAGCAGCTTAGATGGTGTGGGGAACAATGAGCAGTTCTTC. Amino acid sequence: CASSLDGVGNNEQFF.